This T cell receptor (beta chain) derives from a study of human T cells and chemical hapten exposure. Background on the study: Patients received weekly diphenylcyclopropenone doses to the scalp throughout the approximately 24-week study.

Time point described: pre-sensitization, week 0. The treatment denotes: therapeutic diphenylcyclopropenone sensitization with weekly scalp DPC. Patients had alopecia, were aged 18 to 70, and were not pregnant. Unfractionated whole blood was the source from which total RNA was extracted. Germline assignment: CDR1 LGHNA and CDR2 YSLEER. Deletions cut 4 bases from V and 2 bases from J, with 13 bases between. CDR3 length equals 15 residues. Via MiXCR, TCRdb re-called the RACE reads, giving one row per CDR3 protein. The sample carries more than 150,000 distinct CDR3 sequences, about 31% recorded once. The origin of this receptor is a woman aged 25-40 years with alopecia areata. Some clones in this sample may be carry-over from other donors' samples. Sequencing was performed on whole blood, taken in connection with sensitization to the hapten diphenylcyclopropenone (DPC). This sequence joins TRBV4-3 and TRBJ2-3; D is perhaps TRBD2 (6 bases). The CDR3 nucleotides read TGCGCCAGCAGCCGATTAGCGGTTAACACAGATACGCAGTATTTT. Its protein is CASSRLAVNTDTQYF.